The 25 T cell receptor beta chains given below trace back to one sample, sequenced in a study of identical twins. TCRdb re-called the 5' RACE reads with MiXCR, one entry per CDR3 protein. The sample carries under 800,000 distinct CDR3 sequences, approximately 21% recorded once. These data were also filed under a second study, of T cells expressing NK-cell markers.

Sequencing was done on a sample of PBMCs. Receptor source: a woman aged 18 to 35 in good health.

The chain uses TRBV20-1 and TRBJ2-7; D may be TRBD2 (5 bases). The length of the CDR3 is 14 residues. Germline assignment: CDR1 DFQATT and CDR2 SNEGSKA (reference sequence). Trimming cost V 3 bases and J 3 bases, with 15 bases left between them. The CDR3 DNA is TGCAGTGCTAGTCCGCAGGTGACTATCTACGAGCAGTACTTC. Translation: CSASPQVTIYEQYF.

This chain connects TRBV12-3 or TRBV12-4 to TRBJ1-6; D gene unclear. V was trimmed by 8 bases and J by 7 bases, leaving 12 bases between them. There are 13 residues in the CDR3. The chain's CDR3 is CASGSKRNSPLHF. The DNA for the CDR3 is TGTGCCAGCGGGTCGAAGAGGAATTCACCCCTCCACTTT.

Ten or more counts support this clonotype. The rearrangement links TRBV7-9 to TRBJ2-7, with 8 nucleotides matching TRBD1. The CDR3 is made up of 14 amino acids. The V gene end was trimmed by 7 bases and the J gene end by 5 bases; junction bases not matched to a gene: 10. Per germline, CDR1 SEHNR and CDR2 FQNEAQ (reference sequence). CDR3 sequence: CASTYRGSVDEQYF. CDR3 coding DNA: TGTGCCAGCACCTACAGGGGGTCTGTTGACGAGCAGTACTTC.

The chain carries TRBV30 and TRBJ2-3; D might be TRBD2 (5 bases). V was clipped by 0 bases and J by 4 bases, with 14 bases between them. CDR3 size: 15 residues. Germline lookup yields CDR1 GTSNPN and CDR2 SVGIG (reference sequence). The CDR3 reads CAWSVFGIRPDTQYF. The CDR3 DNA follows: TGTGCCTGGAGTGTATTCGGGATAAGGCCAGATACGCAGTATTTT.

The chain couples TRBV12-3 or TRBV12-4 to TRBJ2-1; D is unclear. Between the trimmed V and J ends, which lost 10 bases and 5 bases, there was a span of 15 bases. This CDR3 region has 13 residues. The CDR3 region is CATGIRQNNEQFF. DNA of the CDR3: TGTGCCACCGGCATCAGGCAGAACAATGAGCAGTTCTTC.

V usage is TRBV7-3 and J usage is TRBJ2-5, with TRBD1 as a possible D gene (6 bases). Trimming removed 2 bases at V and 6 bases at J, with 16 bases between. The length of the CDR3 is 15 residues. Germline V gene lookup returns CDR1 SGHTA and CDR2 FQGTGA. This chain's CDR3 is CASSLGVGAGKTQYF. The CDR3 DNA follows: TGTGCCAGCAGCTTAGGTGTGGGGGCTGGGAAGACCCAGTACTTC.

This clonotype was seen repeatedly, ten times or more. CDR3: CSVESSGQGLYEQYF. Here the CDR3 DNA reads TGCAGCGTTGAATCCTCGGGACAGGGCTTGTACGAGCAGTACTTC. The gene calls are TRBV29-1 and TRBJ2-7; 9 nucleotides agree with TRBD1. After removal of 2 bases from V and 4 bases from J, the junction contained 9 bases not matched to a gene. The CDR3 spans 15 residues. Germline loops: CDR1 SQVTM, CDR2 ANQGSEA.

In its sample, this clonotype was seen a few times. This chain connects TRBV6-5 to TRBJ1-2, with D possibly matching TRBD1 (5 bases). The V gene lost 0 bases and the J gene lost 8 bases, with 16 bases spanning the gap. CDR3 length: 15 amino acids. Per the germline V gene, CDR1 is MNHEY and CDR2 is SVGAGI. The CDR3, as DNA: TGTGCCAGCAGTTACTCGACCGGCAGGGCTTACGGCTACACCTTC. Protein product: CASSYSTGRAYGYTF.

The chain recombines TRBV20-1 with TRBJ2-1; D ambiguous. The V end lost 6 bases, the J end lost 6 bases, and 12 bases lay between the germline ends. CDR1 and CDR2 from the germline V gene are DFQATT and SNEGSKA (reference sequence). This CDR3 is 12 amino acids long. Written as DNA, the CDR3 is TGCAGTGCCAGGACCGTAGGCAATGAGCAGTTCTTC. Translated, it gives CSARTVGNEQFF.

In this sample, this clonotype turned up a few times. The CDR3 loop reads CASSWRTGVAEQYF. In DNA form, the CDR3 reads TGTGCCAGCAGTTGGAGGACAGGGGTCGCCGAGCAGTACTTC. The rearrangement uses TRBV6-5 and TRBJ2-7, with 9 bases that match TRBD1. CDR1 is MNHEY and CDR2 is SVGAGI in the germline V gene. Trimming removed 4 bases from V and 6 bases from J; junction bases left unmatched: 7. CDR3 size: 14 residues.

The chain joins TRBV29-1 to TRBJ1-1, with D perhaps TRBD1 (6 bases). The CDR3 loop spans 12 amino acids. Germline V gene lookup returns CDR1 SQVTM and CDR2 ANQGSEA. V was shortened by 2 bases and J by 5 bases, with 9 bases between the two germline ends. For the CDR3, the DNA is TGCAGCGTTGAAACAGGGAGAACTGAAGCTTTCTTT. Amino acid sequence: CSVETGRTEAFF.

This clonotype came up a few times. The CDR3 loop reads CASTAGGDEQFF. CDR3 bases: TGTGCCAGCACGGCCGGGGGCGATGAGCAGTTCTTC. This chain joins TRBV12-3 or TRBV12-4 and TRBJ2-1; D may be TRBD1 or TRBD2 (6 bases each). V was cut by 7 bases and J by 8 bases, with 12 bases left in between. CDR3 length: 12 amino acids.

The table lists this clonotype with many counts. The J gene is TRBJ2-3, the V gene TRBV20-1; tentative D call: TRBD2 (5 bases). CDR1 is DFQATT and CDR2 is SNEGSKA in the germline V gene (reference sequence). Trimming stripped 2 bases from V and 9 bases from J, with 9 bases between. The CDR3 has 11 residues. CDR3 DNA: TGCAGTGCTAGAAGCGGCAGGACGCAGTATTTT. It is translated as CSARSGRTQYF.

A few counts support this clonotype. The chain joins TRBV7-2 to TRBJ2-1, with 7 bases that match TRBD2. Germline CDR1 SGHTA, CDR2 FQGNSA. The junction had 9 bases not matched to a gene; V was cut back by 5 bases and J by 5 bases. The CDR3 covers 15 residues. The DNA for the CDR3 is TGTGCCAGCAGCCCCTCGGGGGGAATAAACAATGAGCAGTTCTTC. Protein: CASSPSGGINNEQFF.

The table lists this clonotype with many counts. The chain uses TRBV9 and TRBJ2-7, with a possible D match to TRBD2 (5 bases). The V end was cut by 2 bases, the J end by 1 base, with 7 bases between. The CDR3 is 13 amino acids. Germline V CDR1 and CDR2: SGDLS, YYNGEE. The CDR3 region is CASSVSGSYEQYF. In nucleotides, the CDR3 is TGTGCCAGCAGCGTCAGCGGTTCCTACGAGCAGTACTTC.

This clonotype was picked up many times. The chain uses TRBV20-1 and TRBJ2-7; 7 positions agree with TRBD2. The germline CDR1 and CDR2 sequences are DFQATT and SNEGSKA (reference sequence). Germline trimming cut 5 bases from V and 3 bases from J; bases unmatched to any gene: 4. The CDR3 extends over 12 amino acids. The CDR3 here is CSAGLADYEQYF. CDR3 DNA sequence: TGCAGTGCTGGTCTAGCGGACTACGAGCAGTACTTC.

This clonotype was picked up a small number of times. The chain recombines TRBV5-1 with TRBJ2-3; no reliable D call. This CDR3 region has 13 residues. Germline CDR1 and CDR2: SGHRS and YFSETQ. Trimming shortened V by 6 bases and J by 2 bases, and 10 bases separated the two germline ends. CDR3 residues: CASTMGPTDTQYF. The CDR3 bases are TGCGCCAGCACGATGGGCCCCACAGATACGCAGTATTTT.

V gene TRBV6-1 combines with J gene TRBJ2-1; TRBD2 agrees at 11 bases. This CDR3 contains 13 residues. The trim removed 8 bases at V and 9 bases at J, leaving 6 bases unmatched. Looked up from germline, CDR1 is MNHNS and CDR2 is SASEGT. CDR3: CASGILAGGEQFF. In DNA, the CDR3 is TGTGCCAGCGGTATCCTAGCGGGAGGTGAGCAGTTCTTC.

CDR3 residues: CASSSPDRANTEAFF. CDR3 DNA sequence: TGTGCCAGCAGTTCCCCCGACAGGGCGAACACTGAAGCTTTCTTT. This sequence joins TRBV12-3 or TRBV12-4 and TRBJ1-1, with 7 bases identical to TRBD1. The CDR3 sequence is 15 residues long. Unmatched junction bases numbered 6, after V lost 4 bases and J lost 1 base.

There are a few counts of this clonotype. The chain combines TRBV6-5 with TRBJ1-1; D unclear. Germline V gene data show CDR1 as MNHEY and CDR2 as SVGAGI. V was clipped by 10 bases and J by 4 bases, with 10 bases between them. The CDR3 runs 11 residues. CDR3 loop: CATLAGTEAFF. The CDR3 bases are TGTGCCACCCTAGCGGGCACTGAAGCTTTCTTT.

There are many counts of this clonotype. This chain connects TRBV12-3 or TRBV12-4 to TRBJ2-1; 9 nucleotides line up with TRBD1. Losses at the gene ends were 6 bases for V and 3 bases for J; bases not matched to a gene: 6. The CDR3 consists of 15 residues. The CDR3 DNA follows: TGTGCCAGCAGCCTAGGACAGGGGCGCTACAATGAGCAGTTCTTC. This encodes CASSLGQGRYNEQFF.

This clonotype occurred a few times. The chain carries TRBV10-3 and TRBJ2-7; TRBD1 matches at 11 bases. Germline V gene lookup returns CDR1 ENHRY and CDR2 SYGVKD. V lost 9 bases, J lost 4 bases, and 2 bases stayed unmatched. This CDR3 region has 12 residues. The CDR3 sequence is CAMGQGDYEQYF. DNA for the CDR3: TGTGCCATGGGACAGGGGGATTACGAGCAGTACTTC.

The sample holds a few counts of this clonotype. The chain carries TRBV12-3 or TRBV12-4 and TRBJ1-1; TRBD1 agrees at 7 bases. This CDR3 contains 13 residues. After removal of 5 bases from V and 8 bases from J, the junction contained 8 bases not matched to a gene. CDR3 loop: CASSVGTAKEAFF. CDR3 DNA: TGTGCCAGCAGTGTAGGGACAGCCAAAGAAGCTTTCTTT.

This clonotype has more than one count but fewer than ten. The J gene is TRBJ2-1, the V gene TRBV29-1; no firm D call. Per the germline V gene, CDR1 is SQVTM and CDR2 is ANQGSEA. The CDR3 totals 16 residues. Trimming left V 6 bases short and J 4 bases short, with 22 bases between. This CDR3 is CSVPPAGLHSYNEQFF. In nucleotides, the CDR3 is TGCAGCGTGCCACCCGCCGGGCTCCACTCTTACAATGAGCAGTTCTTC.

This chain links TRBV20-1 with TRBJ1-5; TRBD1 agrees at 11 bases. V shed 6 bases and J 0 bases; nucleotides not matched to a gene: 10. The CDR3 extends over 17 amino acids. Germline V gives CDR1 DFQATT, CDR2 SNEGSKA (reference sequence). DNA of the CDR3: TGCAGTGCGACACGGGACAGGGGGTCGTATAGCAATCAGCCCCAGCATTTT. Protein: CSATRDRGSYSNQPQHF.